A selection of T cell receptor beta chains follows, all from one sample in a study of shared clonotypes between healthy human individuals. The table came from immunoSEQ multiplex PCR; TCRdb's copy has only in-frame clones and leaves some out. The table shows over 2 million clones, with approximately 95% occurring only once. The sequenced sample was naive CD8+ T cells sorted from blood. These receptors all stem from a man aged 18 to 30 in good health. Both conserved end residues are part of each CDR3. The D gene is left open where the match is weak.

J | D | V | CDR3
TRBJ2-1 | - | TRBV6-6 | CASSPVRDEQFF
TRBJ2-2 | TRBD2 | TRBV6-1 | CASRDLAGGTGELFF
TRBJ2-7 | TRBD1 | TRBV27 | CASSLTAGTGIDEQYF
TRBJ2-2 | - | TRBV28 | CASSLISNREASEELFF
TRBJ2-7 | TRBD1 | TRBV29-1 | CSVATGGGYEQYF
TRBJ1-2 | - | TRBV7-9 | CASSPPLGGSGGYTF
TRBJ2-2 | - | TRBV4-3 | CASSQDPIGELFF
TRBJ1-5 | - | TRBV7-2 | CASSPEGMGNQPQHF
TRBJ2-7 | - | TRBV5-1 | CASSFSGSSYEQYF
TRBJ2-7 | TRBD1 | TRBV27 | CASSSWDRPYYEQYF
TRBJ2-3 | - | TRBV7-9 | CASSLPVGSGTDTQYF
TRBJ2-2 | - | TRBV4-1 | CASSHRTMNTGELFF
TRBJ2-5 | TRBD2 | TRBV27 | CASSLAGEGETQYF
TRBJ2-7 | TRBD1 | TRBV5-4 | CASRPDRSLTYEQYF
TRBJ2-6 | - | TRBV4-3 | CASSQDGTGSNSGANVLTF
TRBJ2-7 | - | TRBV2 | CASSEGGPAYEQYF
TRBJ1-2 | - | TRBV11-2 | CASSSGTGNYGYTF
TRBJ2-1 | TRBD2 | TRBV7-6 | CASSIAGGQEQFF
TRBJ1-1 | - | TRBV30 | CAWSVARNTEAFF
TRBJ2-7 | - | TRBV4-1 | CASSQVGSYEQYF
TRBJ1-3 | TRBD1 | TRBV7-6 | CASSLVPDRSSGNTIYF
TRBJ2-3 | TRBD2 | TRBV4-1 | CASSLSDISGGSDTQYF
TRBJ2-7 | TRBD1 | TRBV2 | CASSEWGTGGTYEQYF
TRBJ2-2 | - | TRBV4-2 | CASSQDVGTGELFF
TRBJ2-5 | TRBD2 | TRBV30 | CAWSGLAGFQETQYF
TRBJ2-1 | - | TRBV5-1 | CASSLALAGYSPNEQFF
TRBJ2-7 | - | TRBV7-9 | CASSSRGPYEQYF
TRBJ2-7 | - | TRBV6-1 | CASSEGPDFSYEQYF
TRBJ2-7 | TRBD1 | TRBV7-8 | CASSSPGQPSEQYF
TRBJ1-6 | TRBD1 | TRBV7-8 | CASSSSQTGAYNSPLHF
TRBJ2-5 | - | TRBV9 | CASSVGLQPQETQYF
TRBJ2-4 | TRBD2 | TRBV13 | CASSPLGSGEDKNIQYF